The 30 T cell receptor beta chains presented below share a single source sample, sequenced in a study of OX40 agonist ivuxolimab in advanced cancers. Using immunoSEQ multiplex PCR, the repertoire was profiled, and TCRdb retains in-frame clones only, with some absent. Of almost 50,000 clones listed, about 86% are singletons. Sequencing was performed on CD4+ or CD8+ T cells sorted from blood, taken in a trial of the OX40 agonist ivuxolimab. The receptors were sampled from an adult with an advanced solid tumor such as melanoma, head and neck, liver or kidney cancer.

The rearrangement uses TRBV20-1 and TRBJ2-5; D is unresolved. Trimming removed 4 bases at V and 2 bases at J, with 5 bases between. Germline V lookup: CDR1 DFQATT, CDR2 SNEGSKA (reference sequence). The CDR3 sequence is 11 residues long. The DNA for the CDR3 is TGCAGTGCTAAGGAACAAGAGACCCAGTACTTC. Its protein is CSAKEQETQYF.

The count of this clone is one. The chain carries TRBV14 and TRBJ2-2, with a weak D call TRBD2 (5 bases). CDR3 length: 17 residues. V lost 3 bases and J lost 2, with 16 bases in between. Germline CDR1 is SGHDN and CDR2 is FVKESK. CDR3 loop: CASSHFGRGTNTGELFF. The CDR3 bases are TGTGCCAGCAGCCATTTTGGACGGGGTACCAACACCGGGGAGCTGTTTTTT.

The V and J genes are TRBV4-3 and TRBJ1-6; 9 bases are a match to TRBD1. Germline V lookup: CDR1 LGHNA, CDR2 YSLEER. The J segment lost 6 bases and the V segment lost 1 base, leaving 7 bases of the junction unmatched. The CDR3 spans 17 residues. In DNA, the CDR3 is TGCGCCAGCAGCCAAGCTACAGGGGGCTTCGGTAATTCACCCCTCCACTTT. Translated: CASSQATGGFGNSPLHF.

V gene TRBV19 combines with J gene TRBJ2-1; D ambiguous. The CDR3 loop spans 13 amino acids. Trimming left V 5 bases short and J 8 bases short, with 13 bases between. Per the germline V gene, CDR1 is LNHDA and CDR2 is SQIVND (reference sequence). This CDR3 reads CASSRSQKYEQFF. The CDR3 region has the DNA TGTGCCAGTAGTCGTAGCCAGAAATATGAGCAGTTCTTC. The full variable domain, its missing parts supplied by reference TRBV19 and TRBJ2-1, is DGGITQSPKYLFRKEGQNVTLSCEQNLNHDAMYWYRQDPGQGLRLIYYSQIVNDFQKGDIAEGYSVSREKKESFPLTVTSAQKNPTAFYLCASSRSQKYEQFFGPGTRLTVL.

V is TRBV5-1 and J is TRBJ2-3; no reliable D call. V was cut by 0 bases and J by 1 base, with 9 bases left in between. This CDR3 is 15 amino acids long. Germline values: CDR1 SGHRS, CDR2 YFSETQ. CDR3 protein: CASSLAQPGTDTQYF. CDR3 bases: TGCGCCAGCAGCTTGGCCCAGCCCGGCACAGATACGCAGTATTTT.

This chain uses TRBV27 with TRBJ2-7; D not resolved. The CDR3 sequence is 13 residues long. Germline V gene sequence: CDR1 MNHEY, CDR2 SMNVEV (reference sequence). V was clipped by 4 bases and J by 4 bases, with 11 bases between them. The CDR3 here is CASSSHSGYEQYF. The CDR3, as DNA: TGTGCCAGCAGTTCCCACAGTGGGTACGAGCAGTACTTC.

In regard to this clone: Other DNA sequences of this sample code for an identical CDR3. This rearrangement joins TRBV7-9 to TRBJ2-7; D is perhaps TRBD2 (6 bases). The V end lost 1 base, the J end lost 1 base, and 8 bases lay between the germline ends. CDR3 size: 14 residues. The germline gives CDR1 SEHNR, CDR2 FQNEAQ (reference sequence). The CDR3 DNA follows: TGTGCCAGCAGCTTAGTCGGGGGATCCTACGAGCAGTACTTC. Protein sequence: CASSLVGGSYEQYF.

The chain employs TRBV5-5 and TRBJ2-2; tentative D call: TRBD1 (8 bases). This CDR3 contains 15 residues. Germline V CDR1 and CDR2: SGHKS, YYEKEE (reference sequence). V shed 0 bases and J shed 7 bases, with 13 bases lying between them. The CDR3 nucleotides read TGTGCCAGCAGCTTGGAACAGGGGGGGAACGGGGAGCTGTTTTTT. Encoded protein: CASSLEQGGNGELFF.

The rearrangement joins TRBV5-1 to TRBJ2-7; 8 bases are shared with TRBD1. The CDR3 is made up of 14 amino acids. J gave up 5 bases and V 4 bases, and 8 bases lay outside the gene matches. Germline V CDR1 and CDR2: SGHRS, YFSETQ. This CDR3 reads CASSRTGPWDEQYF. The CDR3 DNA reads TGCGCCAGCAGCCGGACAGGGCCCTGGGACGAGCAGTACTTC.

The chain recombines TRBV6-4 with TRBJ2-5; D may be TRBD1 (6 bases). The CDR3 sequence is 14 residues long. Trimming cost V 4 bases and J 5 bases, with 14 bases left between them. The germline V gene has CDR1 MRHNA and CDR2 SNTAGT. CDR3 bases: TGTGCCAGCAGTGGAAACAGGGATGGGGAGACCCAGTACTTC. It yields the protein CASSGNRDGETQYF.

The chain joins TRBV28 to TRBJ2-7; D is ambiguous. The length of the CDR3 is 12 residues. The germline CDR1 and CDR2 sequences are MDHEN and SYDVKM. Trimming pared 6 bases from V and 3 bases from J, leaving 9 bases between. The DNA for the CDR3 is TGTGCCAGCAGAACTGGCAACTACGAGCAGTACTTC. This gives the protein CASRTGNYEQYF.

The chain has TRBV11-3 and TRBJ2-1; 8 bases line up with TRBD1. CDR1 is SGHNT, CDR2 YENEEA, per germline. The CDR3 loop spans 14 amino acids. The junction had 6 bases not matched to a gene; V was cut back by 5 bases and J by 6 bases. Here the CDR3 reads CASSTHRGVNEQFF. CDR3 coding DNA: TGTGCCAGCAGCACCCACAGGGGGGTCAATGAGCAGTTCTTC.

The chain is built from TRBV19 and TRBJ2-7; D uncertain. V dropped 11 bases and J dropped 4 bases, with 15 bases sitting between them. Germline V lookup: CDR1 LNHDA, CDR2 SQIVND (reference sequence). The CDR3 has 12 amino acids. CDR3 loop: CAGRWRDYEQYF. The CDR3 DNA follows: TGTGCCGGCCGATGGAGAGATTACGAGCAGTACTTC.

The V and J genes are TRBV16 and TRBJ2-3; D gene unclear. This CDR3 contains 13 residues. The germline CDR1 and CDR2 sequences are KGHSY and FQNENV. V lost 2 bases to trimming and J lost 1 base, with 4 bases between them. The CDR3 coding sequence is TGTGCCAGCAGCCAAGGAGGCACAGATACGCAGTATTTT. Translated, it gives CASSQGGTDTQYF.

CDR3 sequence: CASSYESTDTQYF. CDR3 bases: TGTGCCAGCAGTTACGAGAGCACAGATACGCAGTATTTT. This rearrangement joins TRBV6-5 to TRBJ2-3; D unresolved. V was shortened by 2 bases and J by 0 bases, with 3 bases between the two germline ends. The germline gives CDR1 MNHEY, CDR2 SVGAGI. The CDR3 is 13 amino acids.

This chain connects TRBV27 to TRBJ2-3, with 7 bases fitting TRBD2. V shed 2 bases and J 2 bases; nucleotides not matched to a gene: 10. CDR1 and CDR2 (germline): MNHEY, SMNVEV (reference sequence). This CDR3 has 17 residues. DNA of the CDR3: TGTGCCAGCAGTTTACAAGCTAGCGGCACATACACAGATACGCAGTATTTT. Residues: CASSLQASGTYTDTQYF.

CDR3 coding DNA: TGTGCTAGTGCCGGACCAGGGGCGGGTGGCGAGCAGTACTTC. Translating gives CASAGPGAGGEQYF. This chain uses TRBV12-5 with TRBJ2-7; D possibly corresponds to TRBD1 (6 bases). The CDR3 covers 14 residues. The V gene's germline CDR1 is LGHNT and CDR2 FRNRAP. With 7 bases removed from V and 6 bases from J, the gap between germline ends came to 19 bases.

A remark on this clone: A read error may account for a junction end that differs from germline. The CDR3 protein is CASSPDNGKLFF. CDR3 sequence (DNA): TGTGCCAGCTCACCAGATAATGGAAAACTGTTTTTT. This rearrangement joins TRBV18 to TRBJ1-4; no reliable D call. The CDR3 has 12 amino acids. Germline V CDR1 and CDR2: KGHSH, LQKENI.

The rearrangement uses TRBV6-5 and TRBJ2-7; 8 bases line up with TRBD2. Trimming at V came to 0 bases and at J to 6 bases, leaving 10 bases not matched to a gene. This CDR3 contains 16 residues. In germline, CDR1 is MNHEY, CDR2 SVGAGI. CDR3 coding DNA: TGTGCCAGCAGTTACTCCTCGAGCGGGAGCTTCAGCGAGCAGTACTTC. Its protein is CASSYSSSGSFSEQYF.

This clone was detected once. The chain carries TRBV7-2 and TRBJ1-1; maybe TRBD1 (5 bases). Germline CDR1 and CDR2: SGHTA and FQGNSA. The CDR3 sequence is 16 residues long. Deletions cut 1 base from V and 0 bases from J, with 12 bases between. The CDR3 DNA reads TGTGCCAGCAGCTTAGGTCAGGGCCACGTGAACACTGAAGCTTTCTTT. Its protein is CASSLGQGHVNTEAFF.

The V gene is TRBV18, the J gene TRBJ2-3, with 7 bases identical to TRBD2. V was pared by 8 bases and J by 2 bases, with 7 bases of the junction left unmatched. The CDR3 sequence is 14 residues long. Per germline, CDR1 KGHSH and CDR2 LQKENI. The CDR3 loop reads CASATGGNTDTQYF. The CDR3 DNA is TGTGCCAGCGCCACCGGGGGGAACACAGATACGCAGTATTTT.

A few counts support this clone. This chain connects TRBV7-2 to TRBJ1-1, with D tentatively TRBD1 (5 bases). CDR1 SGHTA and CDR2 FQGNSA come from the germline V gene. The CDR3 runs 13 residues. Trimming took off 7 bases at V and 4 bases at J, with 13 bases between the two ends. The CDR3 spells CASMKGDGTEAFF. The CDR3, as DNA: TGTGCCAGCATGAAAGGGGACGGCACTGAAGCTTTCTTT.

The J gene is TRBJ2-3, the V gene TRBV11-3; the D gene is possibly TRBD1 (5 bases). Germline assignment: CDR1 SGHNT and CDR2 YENEEA. The CDR3 contains 12 residues. V lost 5 bases and J 7 bases, leaving 10 bases between the germline ends. CDR3 in amino acids: CASSQGRNTQYF. In nucleotides, the CDR3 is TGTGCCAGCAGCCAGGGCAGGAATACGCAGTATTTT.

The chain recombines TRBV6-1 with TRBJ1-3; no definite D call. Trimming left V 8 bases short and J 0 bases short, with 14 bases between. Germline V gene sequence: CDR1 MNHNS, CDR2 SASEGT. This CDR3 is 15 amino acids long. The CDR3 region is CASYSDLRSGNTIYF. CDR3 sequence (DNA): TGTGCCAGCTACAGTGATCTCCGCTCTGGAAACACCATATATTTT.

The V gene is TRBV7-8, the J gene TRBJ1-1; maybe TRBD1 (6 bases). This CDR3 is 16 amino acids long. The V end lost 5 bases, the J end lost 0 bases, and 16 bases lay between the germline ends. CDR1 and CDR2 (germline): SGHVS, FQNEAQ. In nucleotides, the CDR3 is TGTGCCAGCAGCCCTACCGGGACATCCATGAACACTGAAGCTTTCTTT. Translated, it gives CASSPTGTSMNTEAFF.

The chain couples TRBV10-1 to TRBJ2-2; the D is unclear. V gave up 4 bases and J gave up 3 bases, with 9 bases separating them. Germline values: CDR1 WNHNN, CDR2 SYGVQD (reference sequence). The CDR3 loop spans 14 amino acids. In DNA, the CDR3 is TGCGCCAGCAGTGTAGGAAGGGACACCGGGGAGCTGTTTTTT. It encodes CASSVGRDTGELFF.

V is TRBV5-1 and J is TRBJ2-3, with D maybe TRBD2 (6 bases). Deletions cut 1 base from V and 1 base from J, with 10 bases between. CDR3 length equals 15 residues. CDR1 SGHRS and CDR2 YFSETQ come from the germline V gene. In DNA, the CDR3 is TGCGCCAGCAGCTTGTTTGCGGGGCGCACAGATACGCAGTATTTT. This encodes CASSLFAGRTDTQYF.

This clone showed up just once. The rearrangement links TRBV21-1 to TRBJ1-1; the table gives TRBD1 as D, unverified against the DNA. TRBV21-1 is recorded as a pseudogene. The CDR3 loop spans 14 amino acids. As DNA, the CDR3 is TGTGCCAGCGGCCCGGACAGGGGAACCGCTGAAGCTTTCTTT. Translated: CASGPDRGTAEAFF.

This clone has just one count. J is TRBJ2-7 and V is TRBV9, with a possible D match to TRBD1 (6 bases). Looked up from germline, CDR1 is SGDLS and CDR2 is YYNGEE. Trimming shortened V by 3 bases and J by 5 bases, and 21 bases separated the two germline ends. CDR3 size: 16 residues. The CDR3 loop reads CASSATGTRVSNEQYF. CDR3 nucleotides: TGTGCCAGCAGCGCCACCGGGACACGGGTATCAAACGAGCAGTACTTC.

The rearrangement uses TRBV5-1 and TRBJ2-5; TRBD1 or TRBD2 may be the D gene (6 bases each). Between the trimmed V and J ends, which lost 5 bases and 2 bases, there was a span of 16 bases. The CDR3 has 15 residues. CDR1 and CDR2 from the germline V gene are SGHRS and YFSETQ. CDR3 sequence reads: CASSWRRGTQETQYF. The CDR3 DNA reads as TGCGCCAGCAGTTGGCGTAGGGGGACTCAAGAGACCCAGTACTTC.